These 29 T cell receptor beta chains originate from one sample sequenced in a study of T-cell memory formation after mild COVID-19. One entry per CDR3 protein, called by TCRdb with MiXCR from the 5' RACE reads. The repertoire holds 140,000 to 150,000 distinct CDR3 sequences, with roughly 21% as singletons. The sample comprised PBMCs or a T cell subset sorted from them (not recorded which). The receptors stem from an adult woman who had mild COVID-19 (a few samples of this study predate the infection). Cell type and time point are not known.

The rearrangement joins TRBV2 to TRBJ2-5; the D call may be TRBD1 or TRBD2 (5 bases each). The CDR3 consists of 16 residues. V was pared by 5 bases and J by 7 bases, with 23 bases between. Germline V gene data show CDR1 as SNHLY and CDR2 as FYNNEI. CDR3 coding DNA: TGTGCCAGCAGTTCTCGGGACCGGATTCCATCAGGGACCCAGTACTTC. This codes for CASSSRDRIPSGTQYF.

V usage is TRBV10-3 and J usage is TRBJ1-1; 7 bases agree with TRBD1. Unmatched junction bases numbered 7, after V lost 6 bases and J lost 3 bases. Germline V gives CDR1 ENHRY, CDR2 SYGVKD. This CDR3 is 14 amino acids long. CDR3 region: CAIRGTVGDTEAFF. CDR3 coding DNA: TGTGCCATCAGGGGGACAGTTGGCGACACTGAAGCTTTCTTT.

This clonotype was detected only a few times. The V call is TRBV7-2, the J call TRBJ2-5; D gene ambiguous. V lost 5 bases and J 5 bases, leaving 15 bases between the germline ends. The CDR3 has 14 amino acids. Germline lookup yields CDR1 SGHTA and CDR2 FQGNSA. The CDR3 DNA reads TGTGCCAGCAGCCTCAGCCACATAGGGGAGACCCAGTACTTC. Protein: CASSLSHIGETQYF.

This clonotype was seen more than once but under ten times. The V and J genes are TRBV4-1 and TRBJ2-2; D is perhaps TRBD1 or TRBD2 (6 bases each). From germline, CDR1 is MGHRA and CDR2 YSYEKL. Trimming pared 1 base from V and 5 bases from J, leaving 14 bases between. The CDR3 length is 16 residues. The CDR3 DNA reads as TGCGCCAGCAGCCAAGTGCCGGGGGCGCGTACCGGGGAGCTGTTTTTT. Amino acids: CASSQVPGARTGELFF.

The sample holds a few counts of this clonotype. Here the CDR3 reads CASSFRPRSGGNNEQFF. CDR3 bases: TGTGCCAGCAGCTTTAGACCCCGGAGCGGGGGAAACAATGAGCAGTTCTTC. The rearrangement links TRBV7-3 to TRBJ2-1, with 8 bases identical to TRBD2. V was pared by 3 bases and J by 5 bases, with 12 bases of the junction left unmatched. CDR1 is SGHTA, CDR2 FQGTGA, per germline. The CDR3 sequence is 17 residues long.

The V gene is TRBV4-1, the J gene TRBJ2-5; no definite D call. Germline CDR1 MGHRA, CDR2 YSYEKL. CDR3 length equals 13 residues. V shed 3 bases and J shed 4 bases, with 9 bases lying between them. DNA for the CDR3: TGCGCCAGCAGCCACGCGTTAGTAGAGACCCAGTACTTC. Residues: CASSHALVETQYF.

V gene TRBV9 combines with J gene TRBJ2-6; D unresolved. This CDR3 comprises 16 residues. Trimming cost V 0 bases and J 1 base, with 8 bases left between them. The germline CDR1 and CDR2 sequences are SGDLS and YYNGEE. The CDR3 nucleotides read TGTGCCAGCAGCGTAGAGGTCGGGTCTGGGGCCAACGTCCTGACTTTC. Protein product: CASSVEVGSGANVLTF. Variable domain in full (rest from reference TRBV9 and TRBJ2-6): DSGVTQTPKHLITATGQRVTLRCSPRSGDLSVYWYQQSLDQGLQFLIQYYNGEERAKGNILERFSAQQFPDLHSELNLSSLELGDSALYFCASSVEVGSGANVLTFGAGSRLTVL.

The CDR3 region is CASSVAPYNEQFF. For the CDR3, the DNA is TGTGCCAGCAGCGTAGCACCATACAATGAGCAGTTCTTC. This rearrangement joins TRBV9 to TRBJ2-1; D unresolved. The CDR3 is 13 amino acids. Germline V gene data show CDR1 as SGDLS and CDR2 as YYNGEE. V was shortened by 0 bases and J by 4 bases, with 5 bases between the two germline ends.

This clonotype was observed a few times. This chain links TRBV7-2 with TRBJ2-1; D is ambiguous. CDR1 is SGHTA and CDR2 is FQGNSA in the germline V gene. V lost 4 bases and J lost 7, with 11 bases in between. The CDR3 consists of 13 residues. The CDR3 coding sequence is TGTGCCAGCAGCTCCCGACTCGCTAATGAGCAGTTCTTC. Protein: CASSSRLANEQFF.

The CDR3 here is CASSPMSVVPNTEAFF. The CDR3 DNA sequence: TGTGCCAGCTCACCCATGTCTGTAGTACCGAACACTGAAGCTTTCTTT. The rearrangement links TRBV18 to TRBJ1-1; D remains ambiguous. Trimming took 3 bases from V and 1 from J, leaving 15 bases between them. Germline CDR1 is KGHSH and CDR2 is LQKENI. The CDR3 runs to 16 residues.

The J gene is TRBJ1-2, the V gene TRBV4-1, with 10 positions matching TRBD1. This CDR3 is built from 15 residues. The ends lost 1 base at V and 4 bases at J; junction bases unmatched: 3. The germline gives CDR1 MGHRA, CDR2 YSYEKL. The CDR3 DNA reads as TGCGCCAGCAGCCAAGGACAGGGGGCTCTCTATGGCTACACCTTC. It encodes CASSQGQGALYGYTF.

The J gene is TRBJ1-4, the V gene TRBV7-9; D gene ambiguous. The germline CDR1 and CDR2 sequences are SEHNR and FQNEAQ (reference sequence). V lost 3 bases to trimming and J lost 8 bases, with 7 bases between them. This CDR3 is built from 12 residues. The CDR3 sequence: CASSFLGEKLFF. In nucleotides, the CDR3 is TGTGCCAGCAGCTTTTTAGGGGAAAAACTGTTTTTT.

The sample holds a few counts of this clonotype. The V and J genes are TRBV11-3 and TRBJ2-6; no definite D call. Germline-derived CDR1 and CDR2 are SGHNT and YENEEA. The CDR3 sequence is 14 residues long. V was clipped by 3 bases and J by 0 bases, with 3 bases between them. Here the CDR3 DNA reads TGTGCCAGCAGCTTTCACTCTGGGGCCAACGTCCTGACTTTC. It yields the protein CASSFHSGANVLTF. The whole variable domain, filled in from reference TRBV11-3 and TRBJ2-6, reads EAGVVQSPRYKIIEKKQPVAFWCNPISGHNTLYWYLQNLGQGPELLIRYENEEAVDDSQLPKDRFSAERLKGVDSTLKIQPAELGDSAVYLCASSFHSGANVLTFGAGSRLTVL.

This clonotype was found a few times. The V gene is TRBV7-2, the J gene TRBJ1-2; perhaps TRBD1 as D (5 bases). Germline CDR1 SGHTA, CDR2 FQGNSA. Between the trimmed V and J ends, which lost 2 bases and 3 bases, there was a span of 19 bases. This CDR3 has 17 residues. The CDR3 here is CASSLLGREEQHYGYTF. For the CDR3, the DNA is TGTGCCAGCAGCTTATTGGGCAGGGAGGAACAGCACTATGGCTACACCTTC.

The J gene is TRBJ2-1, the V gene TRBV5-4, with D unresolved. The CDR3 sequence is 15 residues long. Trimming shortened V by 0 bases and J by 5 bases, and 12 bases separated the two germline ends. Germline CDR1 and CDR2: SGHNT and YYREEE (reference sequence). CDR3 region: CASSLVGPLDNEQFF. Here the CDR3 DNA reads TGTGCCAGCAGCTTGGTAGGGCCTTTGGACAATGAGCAGTTCTTC. The full variable domain, in which reference TRBV5-4 and TRBJ2-1 provide the parts outside the CDR3, is ETGVTQSPTHLIKTRGQQVTLRCSSQSGHNTVSWYQQALGQGPQFIFQYYREEENGRGNFPPRFSGLQFPNYSSELNVNALELDDSALYLCASSLVGPLDNEQFFGPGTRLTVL.

This clonotype was observed a handful of times. The genes are TRBV9 and TRBJ1-4, with D unclear. CDR1 is SGDLS and CDR2 is YYNGEE in the germline V gene. This CDR3 region has 15 residues. V was cut by 0 bases and J by 6 bases, with 12 bases left in between. CDR3 residues: CASSVAPRSDEKLFF. The CDR3 nucleotides read TGTGCCAGCAGCGTAGCCCCCCGGTCAGATGAAAAACTGTTTTTT.

This clonotype showed up just a few times. The J gene is TRBJ2-2, the V gene TRBV5-1; D gene ambiguous. V lost 4 bases, J lost 4 bases, and 23 bases lay in between. The CDR3 has 18 amino acids. The V gene's germline CDR1 is SGHRS and CDR2 YFSETQ. For the CDR3, the DNA is TGCGCCAGCAGCCCGCGACCCCCAACTGTTTCGTCCACCGGGGAGCTGTTTTTT. Translating gives CASSPRPPTVSSTGELFF.

This clonotype has more than one count but fewer than ten. The V call is TRBV18, the J call TRBJ2-2; TRBD1 might be the D (6 bases). CDR1 KGHSH and CDR2 LQKENI come from the germline V gene. The V end was cut by 0 bases, the J end by 4 bases, with 12 bases between. This CDR3 region has 16 residues. CDR3 sequence reads: CASSPPLQGITGELFF. The CDR3, as DNA: TGTGCCAGCTCACCACCTCTACAGGGAATCACCGGGGAGCTGTTTTTT.

This clonotype was picked up a small number of times. The chain couples TRBV7-8 to TRBJ2-1, with D tentatively TRBD1 or TRBD2 (5 bases each). CDR3 length: 15 residues. The V end was cut by 5 bases, the J end by 6 bases, with 17 bases between. Looked up from germline, CDR1 is SGHVS and CDR2 is FQNEAQ. The CDR3: CASSPRGRGTNEQFF. The CDR3 nucleotides read TGTGCCAGCAGCCCCCGGGGCCGGGGAACCAATGAGCAGTTCTTC. The variable domain in full, completed from reference TRBV7-8 and TRBJ2-1, reads GAGVSQSPRYKVAKRGQDVALRCDPISGHVSLFWYQQALGQGPEFLTYFQNEAQLDKSGLPSDRFFAERPEGSVSTLKIQRTQQEDSAVYLCASSPRGRGTNEQFFGPGTRLTVL.

This chain uses TRBV7-9 with TRBJ1-2, with D unresolved. This CDR3 comprises 12 residues. V was cut by 1 base and J by 7 bases, with 7 bases left in between. The germline V gene has CDR1 SEHNR and CDR2 FQNEAQ (reference sequence). The CDR3 loop is CASSLGGGGYTF. The CDR3 nucleotides are TGTGCCAGCAGCTTAGGTGGAGGTGGCTACACCTTC.

The chain recombines TRBV20-1 with TRBJ2-2; 8 positions agree with TRBD1. This CDR3 contains 14 residues. Looked up from germline, CDR1 is DFQATT and CDR2 is SNEGSKA (reference sequence). Trimming at V came to 4 bases and at J to 2 bases, leaving 3 bases not matched to a gene. The CDR3, as DNA: TGCAGTGCTAAGGGACAGGCAAACACCGGGGAGCTGTTTTTT. Protein product: CSAKGQANTGELFF.

This clonotype was picked up a small number of times. The chain links TRBV12-3 or TRBV12-4 to TRBJ2-2; D remains ambiguous. V shed 5 bases and J shed 6 bases, with 10 bases lying between them. The CDR3 contains 13 residues. CDR3 residues: CASSADTSGELFF. The CDR3 region has the DNA TGTGCCAGCAGTGCAGATACGTCCGGGGAGCTGTTTTTT.

This clonotype has ten or more counts. The V call is TRBV12-3 or TRBV12-4, the J call TRBJ2-5, with 8 positions matching TRBD2. V was clipped by 4 bases and J by 7 bases; unmatched bases: 5. The CDR3 length is 13 residues. The CDR3 DNA sequence: TGTGCCAGCAGTTCCGGGACTAGTTGGACCCAGTACTTC. It yields the protein CASSSGTSWTQYF.

This rearrangement joins TRBV12-3 or TRBV12-4 to TRBJ1-2, with 7 bases identical to TRBD1. The CDR3 totals 14 residues. J lost 5 bases, V lost 6 bases, and 9 bases had no gene match. CDR3 sequence: CASRSAQGLYGYTF. The DNA of the CDR3 is TGTGCCAGCAGGTCCGCACAGGGGTTGTATGGCTACACCTTC.

The CDR3, as DNA: TGCAGCGAGGGGTCAGAGGAGGTTGAGACCCAGTACTTC. It yields the protein CSEGSEEVETQYF. This chain links TRBV29-1 with TRBJ2-5; the D call may be TRBD1 or TRBD2 (5 bases each). V was clipped by 7 bases and J by 5 bases, with 17 bases between them. This CDR3 spans 13 amino acids. Germline CDR1 is SQVTM and CDR2 is ANQGSEA.

The chain couples TRBV21-1 to TRBJ1-6. TRBV21-1 is marked as a pseudogene. CDR3 length equals 16 residues. This chain's CDR3 is CASSKGCAGGRSPLHF. CDR3 DNA sequence: TGTGCCAGCAGCAAAGGGTGTGCGGGAGGGCGGTCACCCCTCCACTTT.

This clonotype was seen more than once but under ten times. The gene calls are TRBV9 and TRBJ2-1; no reliable D call. V lost 3 bases to trimming and J lost 2 bases, with 12 bases between them. The CDR3 runs to 15 residues. CDR1 is SGDLS and CDR2 is YYNGEE in the germline V gene. The CDR3 bases are TGTGCCAGCAGCGGGGGTAGCACTCCCTACAATGAGCAGTTCTTC. Protein sequence: CASSGGSTPYNEQFF. The full variable domain, rest sourced from reference TRBV9 and TRBJ2-1, is DSGVTQTPKHLITATGQRVTLRCSPRSGDLSVYWYQQSLDQGLQFLIQYYNGEERAKGNILERFSAQQFPDLHSELNLSSLELGDSALYFCASSGGSTPYNEQFFGPGTRLTVL.

This clonotype was counted only a few times. V and J are TRBV7-2 and TRBJ2-1; 12 positions agree with TRBD2. The CDR3 length is 20 residues. The J segment lost 0 bases and the V segment lost 5 bases, leaving 14 bases of the junction unmatched. Per germline, CDR1 SGHTA and CDR2 FQGNSA. The CDR3 region has the DNA TGTGCCAGCAGCGCTGGACTAGCGGGACACCTACTAGACTCCTACAATGAGCAGTTCTTC. This gives the protein CASSAGLAGHLLDSYNEQFF. Full variable domain (remainder filled in from reference TRBV7-2 and TRBJ2-1): GAGVSQSPSNKVTEKGKDVELRCDPISGHTALYWYRQSLGQGLEFLIYFQGNSAPDKSGLPSDRFSAERTGGSVSTLTIQRTQQEDSAVYLCASSAGLAGHLLDSYNEQFFGPGTRLTVL.

This clonotype came up a few times. This sequence joins TRBV30 and TRBJ1-2; D is ambiguous. CDR1 and CDR2 (germline): GTSNPN, SVGIG (reference sequence). V was cut by 2 bases and J by 4 bases, with 11 bases left in between. The CDR3 is made up of 13 amino acids. The CDR3 loop is CAWSRDTGYGYTF. Written as DNA, the CDR3 is TGTGCCTGGAGTAGAGACACGGGCTATGGCTACACCTTC.